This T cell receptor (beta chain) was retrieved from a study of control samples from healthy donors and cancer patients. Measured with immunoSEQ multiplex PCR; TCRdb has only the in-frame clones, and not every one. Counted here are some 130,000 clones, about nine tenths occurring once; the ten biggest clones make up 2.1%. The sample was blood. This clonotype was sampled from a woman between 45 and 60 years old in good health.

DNA of the CDR3: TGTGCCAGCTCACCCCCGGGGCAGAGCACCGGGGAGCTGTTTTTT. This translates into CASSPPGQSTGELFF. The chain carries TRBV18 and TRBJ2-2; the D gene could be TRBD1 or TRBD2 (5 bases each). The V and J ends lost 3 bases and 4 bases respectively, with 12 bases between them. This CDR3 is 15 amino acids long. Germline V gives CDR1 KGHSH, CDR2 LQKENI. Drawing the rest from reference TRBV18 and TRBJ2-2, the complete variable domain is NAGVMQNPRHLVRRRGQEARLRCSPMKGHSHVYWYRQLPEEGLKFMVYLQKENIIDESGMPKERFSAEFPKEGPSILRIQQVVRGDSAAYFCASSPPGQSTGELFFGEGSRLTVL.